Listed below are T cell receptor beta chains from one sample, sequenced in a study of untreated major depressive disorder. TCRdb's table, derived via immunoSEQ multiplex PCR, lists solely in-frame clones and lacks some. The sample yields 10,000 to 15,000 clones, 80% to 95% seen once. Sequences were obtained from CD4+ T cells from PBMCs. These receptors all come from a man aged 30 to 39 with major depressive disorder. The CDR3 runs from the conserved cysteine through the conserved F or W.

>TRBV27|TRBJ1-1
CASSPRGVTEAFF
>TRBV28|TRBJ1-2
CASSMGRLYGYTF
>TRBV11-2|TRBJ1-1
CASSWAGGNTEAFF
>TRBV7-3|TRBJ1-2
CASSLTSGYGYTF
>TRBV5-1|TRBJ2-5
CASSPDPRETQYF
>TRBV5-1|TRBJ2-3
CASSPTSGGATDTQYF
>TRBV19|TRBJ1-2
CASSRQGAYGYTF
>TRBV6-5|TRBJ1-4
CASSYSYRGDEKLFF
>TRBV6-6|TRBJ1-6
CASSYFQNNSPLHF
>TRBV29-1|TRBJ2-3
CSAAVQGKTDTQYF
>TRBV6-8|TRBJ2-5
CASSSRRGVPLAETQYF
>TRBV11-2|TRBJ2-7
CASSSPGRYTYEQYF
>TRBV5-1|TRBJ2-3
CASSSRGGAGDTQYF
>TRBV6-1|TRBJ1-6
CASRTRDYNSPLHF